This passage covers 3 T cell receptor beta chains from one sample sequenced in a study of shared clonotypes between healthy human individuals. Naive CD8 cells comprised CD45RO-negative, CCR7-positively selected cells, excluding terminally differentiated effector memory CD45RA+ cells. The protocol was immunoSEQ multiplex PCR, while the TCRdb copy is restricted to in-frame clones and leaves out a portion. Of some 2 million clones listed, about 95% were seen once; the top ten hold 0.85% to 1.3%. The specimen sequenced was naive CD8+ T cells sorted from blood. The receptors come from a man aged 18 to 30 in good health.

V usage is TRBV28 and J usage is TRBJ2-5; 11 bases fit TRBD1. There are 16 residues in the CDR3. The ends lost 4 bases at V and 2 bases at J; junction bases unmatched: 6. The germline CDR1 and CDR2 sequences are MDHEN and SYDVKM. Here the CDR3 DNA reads TGTGCCAGCAGTTCGGGGACAGGGGGGTTTCAAGAGACCCAGTACTTC. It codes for CASSSGTGGFQETQYF.

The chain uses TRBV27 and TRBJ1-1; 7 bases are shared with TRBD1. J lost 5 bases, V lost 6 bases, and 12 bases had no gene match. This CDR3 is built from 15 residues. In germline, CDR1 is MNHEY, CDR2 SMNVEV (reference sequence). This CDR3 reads CASSLDRVGGTEAFF. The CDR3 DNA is TGTGCCAGCAGCCTTGACAGGGTCGGAGGGACTGAAGCTTTCTTT.

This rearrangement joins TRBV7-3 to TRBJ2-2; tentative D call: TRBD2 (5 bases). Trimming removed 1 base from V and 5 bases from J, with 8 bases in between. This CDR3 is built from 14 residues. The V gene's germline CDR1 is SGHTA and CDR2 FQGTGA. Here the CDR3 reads CASSLIGETGELFF. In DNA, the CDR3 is TGTGCCAGCAGCTTAATCGGGGAAACCGGGGAGCTGTTTTTT.